This paragraph covers one T cell receptor (beta chain) sequence. Per germline, CDR1 SGHVS and CDR2 FQNEAQ. V lost 5 bases to trimming and J lost 3 bases, with 14 bases between them. The CDR3 has 16 residues. Method: immunoSEQ multiplex PCR; TCRdb's copy keeps in-frame clones and lacks some. This table has about 270,000 clones, about 82% appearing once. This record comes from a study of blood T cell repertoires in COVID-19. V usage is TRBV7-8 and J usage is TRBJ1-6; D may be TRBD1 (5 bases). The sequence derives from a woman in her 50s with active or convalescent COVID-19. The sequenced material came from peripheral blood. The CDR3 DNA sequence: TGTGCCAGCAGCCCAGGACACAGGAGCTATAATTCACCCCTCCACTTT. Amino acid sequence: CASSPGHRSYNSPLHF.